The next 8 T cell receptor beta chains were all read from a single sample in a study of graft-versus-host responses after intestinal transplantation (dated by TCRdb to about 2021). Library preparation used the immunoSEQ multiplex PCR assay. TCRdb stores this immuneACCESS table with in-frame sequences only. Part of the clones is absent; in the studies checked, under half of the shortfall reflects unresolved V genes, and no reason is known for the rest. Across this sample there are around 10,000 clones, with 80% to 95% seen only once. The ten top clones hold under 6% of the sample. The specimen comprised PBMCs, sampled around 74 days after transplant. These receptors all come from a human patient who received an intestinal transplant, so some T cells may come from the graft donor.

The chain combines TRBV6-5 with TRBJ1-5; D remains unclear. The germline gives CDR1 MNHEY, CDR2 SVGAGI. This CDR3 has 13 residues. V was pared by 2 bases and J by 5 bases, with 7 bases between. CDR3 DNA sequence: TGTGCCAGCAGTTACGGGTTATATCAGCCCCAGCATTTT. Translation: CASSYGLYQPQHF.

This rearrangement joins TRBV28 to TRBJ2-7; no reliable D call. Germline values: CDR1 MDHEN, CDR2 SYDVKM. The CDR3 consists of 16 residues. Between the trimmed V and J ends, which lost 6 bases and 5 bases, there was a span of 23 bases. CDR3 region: CASSPITPRGTDEQYF. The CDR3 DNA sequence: TGTGCCAGCAGCCCTATTACGCCAAGAGGTACCGACGAGCAGTACTTC. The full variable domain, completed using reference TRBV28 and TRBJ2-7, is DVKVTQSSRYLVKRTGEKVFLECVQDMDHENMFWYRQDPGLGLRLIYFSYDVKMKEKGDIPEGYSVSREKKERFSLILESASTNQTSMYLCASSPITPRGTDEQYFGPGTRLTVT.

In DNA form, the CDR3 reads TGTGCCTGGAGTGCCCCAGGGGCTCAAGCCAAAAACATTCAGTACTTC. Its protein is CAWSAPGAQAKNIQYF. J is TRBJ2-4 and V is TRBV30, with D tentatively TRBD1 (6 bases). The CDR3 contains 16 residues. CDR1 is GTSNPN and CDR2 is SVGIG in the germline V gene (reference sequence). V was trimmed by 1 base and J by 0 bases, leaving 13 bases between them.

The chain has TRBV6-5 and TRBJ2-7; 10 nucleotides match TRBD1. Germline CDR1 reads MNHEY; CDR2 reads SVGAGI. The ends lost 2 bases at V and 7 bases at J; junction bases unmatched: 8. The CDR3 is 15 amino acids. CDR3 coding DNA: TGTGCCAGCAGTTACAGGGACAGGGGATTGAGGGAGCAGTACTTC. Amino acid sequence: CASSYRDRGLREQYF.

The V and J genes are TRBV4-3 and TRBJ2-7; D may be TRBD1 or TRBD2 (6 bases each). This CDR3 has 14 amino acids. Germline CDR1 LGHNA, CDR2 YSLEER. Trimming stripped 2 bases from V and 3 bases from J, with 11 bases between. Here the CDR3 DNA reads TGCGCCAGCAGCCAACGACAGGACTACTACGAGCAGTACTTC. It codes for CASSQRQDYYEQYF.

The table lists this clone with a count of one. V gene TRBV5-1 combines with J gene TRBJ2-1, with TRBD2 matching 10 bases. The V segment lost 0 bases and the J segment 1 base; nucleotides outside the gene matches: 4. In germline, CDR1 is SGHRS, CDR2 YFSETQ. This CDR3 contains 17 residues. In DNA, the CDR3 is TGCGCCAGCAGCTTGGGGGTACTAGCGGGATCCTACAATGAGCAGTTCTTC. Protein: CASSLGVLAGSYNEQFF.

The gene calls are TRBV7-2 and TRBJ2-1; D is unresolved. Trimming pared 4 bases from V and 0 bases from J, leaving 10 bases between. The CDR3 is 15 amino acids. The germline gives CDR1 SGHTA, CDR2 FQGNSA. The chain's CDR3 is CASSSPSSSYNEQFF. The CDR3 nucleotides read TGTGCCAGCAGCTCGCCATCGAGCTCCTACAATGAGCAGTTCTTC. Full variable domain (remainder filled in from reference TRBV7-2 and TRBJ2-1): GAGVSQSPSNKVTEKGKDVELRCDPISGHTALYWYRQSLGQGLEFLIYFQGNSAPDKSGLPSDRFSAERTGGSVSTLTIQRTQQEDSAVYLCASSSPSSSYNEQFFGPGTRLTVL.

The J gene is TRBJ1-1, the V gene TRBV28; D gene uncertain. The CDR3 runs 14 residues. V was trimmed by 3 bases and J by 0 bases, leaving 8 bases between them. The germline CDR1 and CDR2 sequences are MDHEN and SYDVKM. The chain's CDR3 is CASSLGPVNTEAFF. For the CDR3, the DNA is TGTGCCAGCAGTTTGGGCCCGGTGAACACTGAAGCTTTCTTT.